This passage covers 26 T cell receptor beta chains from one sample sequenced in a study of blood T cells in healthy people across ages. Combining a sample-barcoded 5' primer with a J-beta primer mix, a second PCR ran for roughly 6 to 11 cycles. Via MiXCR, TCRdb re-called the 5' RACE reads, giving one row per CDR3 protein. The sample lists around 800,000 distinct CDR3 sequences, 55% to 65% occurring once. Material for sequencing was blood. The receptor source for this set is a young man in good health.

This clonotype appeared a few times. This sequence joins TRBV5-6 and TRBJ2-5; a possible D gene is TRBD1 (6 bases). The CDR3 contains 15 residues. V gave up 4 bases and J gave up 5 bases, with 18 bases separating them. The germline V gene has CDR1 SGHDT and CDR2 YYEEEE. CDR3 region: CASSPAQGIRETQYF. The DNA of the CDR3 is TGTGCCAGCAGCCCCGCCCAGGGGATTAGGGAGACCCAGTACTTC.

This chain connects TRBV6-2 or TRBV6-3 to TRBJ2-3, with 13 bases that match TRBD2. J was trimmed by 5 bases and V by 6 bases; bases with no gene match: 2. The CDR3 contains 14 residues. Germline loops: CDR1 MNHEY, CDR2 SVGEGT. CDR3 DNA: TGTGCCAGCAGGACTAGCGGGGGGATAGATACGCAGTATTTT. It codes for CASRTSGGIDTQYF.

The V gene is TRBV6-5, the J gene TRBJ1-2, with TRBD1 as a possible D gene (5 bases). V was cut by 0 bases and J by 7 bases, with 6 bases left in between. Per the germline V gene, CDR1 is MNHEY and CDR2 is SVGAGI. This CDR3 has 12 residues. CDR3 DNA sequence: TGTGCCAGCAGTTACTCTCAGGGTGGCTACACCTTC. The encoded protein is CASSYSQGGYTF.

The chain employs TRBV4-3 and TRBJ1-5; D is unresolved. From germline, CDR1 is LGHNA and CDR2 YSLEER. The length of the CDR3 is 14 residues. V lost 0 bases and J 5 bases, leaving 8 bases between the germline ends. DNA of the CDR3: TGCGCCAGCAGCCAAGAACCGGGCTATCAGCCCCAGCATTTT. As protein: CASSQEPGYQPQHF.

V is TRBV7-2 and J is TRBJ2-5, with unresolved D. V lost 1 base and J lost 4, with 13 bases in between. The CDR3 covers 15 residues. Germline assignment: CDR1 SGHTA and CDR2 FQGNSA. The DNA of the CDR3 is TGTGCCAGCAGCTTAGATGGGTTTTCTCGAGAGACCCAGTACTTC. Amino acid sequence: CASSLDGFSRETQYF.

This clonotype has more than one count but fewer than ten. V is TRBV20-1 and J is TRBJ2-1; 8 bases match TRBD2. V gave up 1 base and J gave up 4 bases; unmatched junction bases: 6. Germline V gene lookup returns CDR1 DFQATT and CDR2 SNEGSKA (reference sequence). This CDR3 comprises 15 residues. The CDR3 sequence: CSARVIASGYNEQFF. DNA for the CDR3: TGCAGTGCTAGAGTAATCGCTAGCGGGTACAATGAGCAGTTCTTC.

The chain employs TRBV29-1 and TRBJ2-3, with 10 bases aligning to TRBD2. Germline V gene data show CDR1 as SQVTM and CDR2 as ANQGSEA. This CDR3 is built from 16 residues. The ends lost 1 base at V and 2 bases at J; junction bases unmatched: 6. The CDR3 DNA is TGCAGCGTTGAAGCCGTAGCGGGAGGCAACACAGATACGCAGTATTTT. Protein: CSVEAVAGGNTDTQYF.

Turning to this clonotype: Its ends do not fully match the called genes, so a read error is possible. The gene calls are TRBV20-1 and TRBJ1-2, with TRBD1 as a possible D gene (5 bases). The V gene's germline CDR1 is DFQATT and CDR2 SNEGSKA (reference sequence). This CDR3 has 14 residues. CDR3 DNA: TGCAGTGCTAGATCGGGGACGGGGTTCTATGGCGACACCTTC. Translating it yields CSARSGTGFYGDTF.

The rearrangement joins TRBV28 to TRBJ2-7; D ambiguous. Germline CDR1 is MDHEN and CDR2 is SYDVKM. Trimming took off 6 bases at V and 0 bases at J, with 12 bases between the two ends. The CDR3 is 14 residues long. CDR3 amino acids: CASRTAPHSYEQYF. CDR3 coding DNA: TGTGCCAGCAGAACGGCGCCTCACTCCTACGAGCAGTACTTC.

This clonotype was counted a few times. The J gene is TRBJ1-2, the V gene TRBV6-2 or TRBV6-3, with a possible D match to TRBD1 (6 bases). Trimming shortened V by 4 bases and J by 6 bases, and 21 bases separated the two germline ends. The germline V gene has CDR1 MNHEY and CDR2 SVGEGT. The CDR3 is made up of 16 amino acids. CDR3 loop: CASSSETGRGYNGYTF. The CDR3 DNA follows: TGTGCCAGCAGTTCCGAAACAGGGCGCGGTTATAATGGCTACACCTTC.

This clonotype has just a few counts. This chain uses TRBV7-3 with TRBJ2-1; 8 nucleotides line up with TRBD2. The V segment lost 4 bases and the J segment 8 bases; nucleotides outside the gene matches: 10. Germline CDR1 reads SGHTA; CDR2 reads FQGTGA. The CDR3 sequence is 15 residues long. CDR3 sequence: CASSSTSAPRDEQFF. For the CDR3, the DNA is TGTGCCAGCAGCTCGACTAGCGCCCCCCGCGATGAGCAGTTCTTC.

V is TRBV20-1 and J is TRBJ2-1; no reliable D call. Germline V lookup: CDR1 DFQATT, CDR2 SNEGSKA (reference sequence). The CDR3 covers 14 residues. V was clipped by 0 bases and J by 4 bases, with 10 bases between them. CDR3 residues: CSARDMYLYNEQFF. DNA for the CDR3: TGCAGTGCTAGAGATATGTATCTTTACAATGAGCAGTTCTTC.

The V gene is TRBV2, the J gene TRBJ2-3; D might be TRBD1 (7 bases). The CDR3 extends over 13 amino acids. The V end was cut by 7 bases, the J end by 7 bases, with 15 bases between. Germline CDR1 SNHLY, CDR2 FYNNEI. The CDR3 DNA is TGTGCCAGCATGGAGGGGGCGAGATATACGCAGTATTTT. Translating gives CASMEGARYTQYF.

This clonotype showed up just a few times. The chain employs TRBV10-2 and TRBJ2-5; TRBD1 matches 8 bases. The J call may not be correct, given that the DNA end is closer to TRBJ2-7. Germline V gene sequence: CDR1 WSHSY, CDR2 SAAADI. The CDR3 runs to 13 residues. This chain's CDR3 is CASTGQGGYEQYF. The CDR3 DNA sequence: TGCGCCAGCACCGGACAGGGTGGCTACGAGCAGTACTTC.

V gene TRBV11-2 combines with J gene TRBJ2-1; D may correspond to TRBD1 or TRBD2 (5 bases each). Trimming took 5 bases from V and 4 from J, leaving 15 bases between them. The germline CDR1 and CDR2 sequences are SGHAT and FQNNGV. The CDR3 spans 15 residues. DNA for the CDR3: TGTGCCAGCAGCCCCGTCCCGGGACGGTACAATGAGCAGTTCTTC. Its protein product is CASSPVPGRYNEQFF.

This chain joins TRBV7-2 and TRBJ2-1; the D is unclear. The CDR3 loop spans 13 amino acids. V lost 3 bases, J lost 7 bases, and 10 bases lay in between. In germline, CDR1 is SGHTA, CDR2 FQGNSA. The CDR3: CASSFYGGNEQFF. Written as DNA, the CDR3 is TGTGCCAGCAGCTTTTACGGTGGGAATGAGCAGTTCTTC. The full variable domain, completed using reference TRBV7-2 and TRBJ2-1, is GAGVSQSPSNKVTEKGKDVELRCDPISGHTALYWYRQSLGQGLEFLIYFQGNSAPDKSGLPSDRFSAERTGGSVSTLTIQRTQQEDSAVYLCASSFYGGNEQFFGPGTRLTVL.

This clonotype came up a few times. The V call is TRBV20-1, the J call TRBJ2-5, with D unclear. This CDR3 contains 13 residues. Germline V gives CDR1 DFQATT, CDR2 SNEGSKA (reference sequence). Trimming removed 6 bases at V and 2 bases at J, with 13 bases between. CDR3 protein: CSAISRRQETQYF. CDR3 DNA: TGCAGTGCCATAAGCCGCCGTCAAGAGACCCAGTACTTC.

The genes are TRBV20-1 and TRBJ2-5; tentatively, D is TRBD1 (5 bases). The CDR3 is made up of 13 amino acids. The V gene's germline CDR1 is DFQATT and CDR2 SNEGSKA (reference sequence). V lost 2 bases, J lost 5 bases, and 12 bases lay in between. In DNA form, the CDR3 reads TGCAGTGCTAGAATCTCAGGGTCCGAGACCCAGTACTTC. Translated: CSARISGSETQYF.

This clonotype has only one observation. The chain uses TRBV27 and TRBJ2-3; 9 bases match TRBD2. The V gene's germline CDR1 is MNHEY and CDR2 SMNVEV (reference sequence). With V trimmed by 8 bases and J by 6 bases, 9 bases remained unmatched. The CDR3 loop spans 14 amino acids. CDR3 DNA sequence: TGTGCCAGCTTGCCCAGCGGGGGGTGGGATACGCAGTATTTT. Amino acids: CASLPSGGWDTQYF.

This clonotype has a handful of counts. The chain recombines TRBV5-1 with TRBJ2-3; D is ambiguous. CDR1 and CDR2 from the germline V gene are SGHRS and YFSETQ. The V gene lost 0 bases and the J gene lost 2 bases, with 7 bases spanning the gap. The CDR3 sequence is 14 residues long. CDR3 sequence: CASSLVFPTDTQYF. The CDR3 DNA is TGCGCCAGCAGCTTGGTTTTTCCCACAGATACGCAGTATTTT.

This clonotype appeared a few times. The chain has TRBV7-8 and TRBJ2-1, with D perhaps TRBD1 (5 bases). There are 14 residues in the CDR3. With 6 bases removed from V and 5 bases from J, the gap between germline ends came to 14 bases. CDR1 is SGHVS and CDR2 is FQNEAQ in the germline V gene. CDR3: CASRMTLGDNEQFF. CDR3 nucleotides: TGTGCCAGCAGGATGACCTTAGGGGACAATGAGCAGTTCTTC. Based on the CDR3 plus reference TRBV7-8 and TRBJ2-1, the full variable domain is GAGVSQSPRYKVAKRGQDVALRCDPISGHVSLFWYQQALGQGPEFLTYFQNEAQLDKSGLPSDRFFAERPEGSVSTLKIQRTQQEDSAVYLCASRMTLGDNEQFFGPGTRLTVL.

This chain joins TRBV2 and TRBJ1-6; a possible D gene is TRBD1 (5 bases). V lost 3 bases, J lost 4 bases, and 7 bases lay in between. The CDR3 length is 14 residues. Germline lookup yields CDR1 SNHLY and CDR2 FYNNEI. CDR3 in DNA: TGTGCCAGCAGTGAGGGACGGTATAATTCACCCCTCCACTTT. Protein: CASSEGRYNSPLHF.

This clonotype occurred many times. This chain connects TRBV7-9 to TRBJ2-5; D ambiguous. The CDR3 runs to 13 residues. Germline V gene sequence: CDR1 SEHNR, CDR2 FQNEAQ (reference sequence). The germline V and J ends were trimmed by 5 bases and 5 bases, with 12 bases remaining between them. CDR3 in amino acids: CASSHKYLETQYF. CDR3 coding DNA: TGTGCCAGCAGCCACAAGTACCTCGAGACCCAGTACTTC.

J is TRBJ1-4 and V is TRBV20-1, with D maybe TRBD1 (5 bases). CDR3 length equals 13 residues. The V gene's germline CDR1 is DFQATT and CDR2 SNEGSKA (reference sequence). With 5 bases removed from V and 3 bases from J, the gap between germline ends came to 10 bases. The CDR3 is CSAPGKANEKLFF. CDR3 DNA: TGCAGTGCTCCAGGGAAGGCTAATGAAAAACTGTTTTTT.

This sequence joins TRBV28 and TRBJ1-2; possibly TRBD1 for D (6 bases). The V end was cut by 6 bases, the J end by 2 bases, with 19 bases between. The germline V gene has CDR1 MDHEN and CDR2 SYDVKM. This CDR3 is built from 16 residues. CDR3 amino acids: CASRKPEGEGNYGYTF. The CDR3 DNA reads as TGTGCCAGCAGAAAACCGGAGGGGGAGGGGAACTATGGCTACACCTTC.

The chain uses TRBV4-3 and TRBJ1-4; D remains ambiguous. V gave up 0 bases and J gave up 6 bases, with 17 bases separating them. There are 17 residues in the CDR3. Per the germline V gene, CDR1 is LGHNA and CDR2 is YSLEER. The CDR3 DNA reads TGCGCCAGCAGCCAAGATAGGGCTCCTGCCCGAGATGAAAAACTGTTTTTT. It specifies CASSQDRAPARDEKLFF.